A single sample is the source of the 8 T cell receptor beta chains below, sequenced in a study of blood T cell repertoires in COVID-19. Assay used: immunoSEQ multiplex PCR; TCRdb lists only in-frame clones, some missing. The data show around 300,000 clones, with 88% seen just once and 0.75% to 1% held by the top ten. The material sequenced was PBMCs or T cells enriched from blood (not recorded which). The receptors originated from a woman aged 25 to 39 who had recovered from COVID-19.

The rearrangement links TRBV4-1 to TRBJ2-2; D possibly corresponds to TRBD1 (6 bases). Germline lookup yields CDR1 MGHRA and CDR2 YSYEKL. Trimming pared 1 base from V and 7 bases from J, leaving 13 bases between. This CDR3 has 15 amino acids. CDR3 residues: CASSQVQGRNGELFF. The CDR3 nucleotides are TGCGCCAGCAGCCAAGTACAGGGAAGAAACGGGGAGCTGTTTTTT.

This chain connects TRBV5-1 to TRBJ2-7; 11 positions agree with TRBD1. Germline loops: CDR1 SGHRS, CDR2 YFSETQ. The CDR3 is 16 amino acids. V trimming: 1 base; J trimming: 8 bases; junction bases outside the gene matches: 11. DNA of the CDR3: TGCGCCAGCAGCTTGTTCGCCCAGGACAGGGGGCATCAGCAGTACTTC. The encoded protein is CASSLFAQDRGHQQYF.

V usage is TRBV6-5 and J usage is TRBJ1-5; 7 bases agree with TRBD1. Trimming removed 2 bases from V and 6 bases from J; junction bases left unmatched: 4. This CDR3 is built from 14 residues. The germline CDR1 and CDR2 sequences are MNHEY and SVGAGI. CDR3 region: CASSYTNRGQPQHF. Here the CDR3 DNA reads TGTGCCAGCAGTTACACGAACAGGGGTCAGCCCCAGCATTTT.

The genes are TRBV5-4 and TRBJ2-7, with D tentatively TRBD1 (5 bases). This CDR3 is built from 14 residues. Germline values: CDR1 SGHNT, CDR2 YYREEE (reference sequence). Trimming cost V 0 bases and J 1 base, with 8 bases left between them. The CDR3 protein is CASSLDRSSYEQYF. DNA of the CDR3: TGTGCCAGCAGCTTGGACAGGTCGTCCTACGAGCAGTACTTC.

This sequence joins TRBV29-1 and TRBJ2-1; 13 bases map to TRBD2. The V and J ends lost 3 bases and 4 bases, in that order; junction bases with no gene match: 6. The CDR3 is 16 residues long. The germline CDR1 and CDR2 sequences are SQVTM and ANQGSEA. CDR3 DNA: TGCAGCGTTGATCGTAGACTAGCGGGAGGATACAATGAGCAGTTCTTC. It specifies CSVDRRLAGGYNEQFF.

CDR3 residues: CASRKQGRGTEAFF. CDR3 in DNA: TGTGCCAGCAGAAAACAGGGTCGTGGGACTGAAGCTTTCTTT. The chain employs TRBV6-5 and TRBJ1-1; D perhaps matches TRBD1 (6 bases). The germline V gene encodes CDR1 MNHEY and CDR2 SVGAGI. The length of the CDR3 is 14 residues. Trimming removed 6 bases from V and 5 bases from J, with 16 bases in between.

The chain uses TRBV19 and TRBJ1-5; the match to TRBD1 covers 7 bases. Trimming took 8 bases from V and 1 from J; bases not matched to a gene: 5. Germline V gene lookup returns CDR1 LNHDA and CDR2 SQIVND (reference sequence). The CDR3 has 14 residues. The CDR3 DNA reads TGTGCCAGTGAAAGGGGGCTGAGCAATCAGCCCCAGCATTTT. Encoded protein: CASERGLSNQPQHF. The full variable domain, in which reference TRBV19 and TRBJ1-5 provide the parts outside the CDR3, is DGGITQSPKYLFRKEGQNVTLSCEQNLNHDAMYWYRQDPGQGLRLIYYSQIVNDFQKGDIAEGYSVSREKKESFPLTVTSAQKNPTAFYLCASERGLSNQPQHFGDGTRLSIL.

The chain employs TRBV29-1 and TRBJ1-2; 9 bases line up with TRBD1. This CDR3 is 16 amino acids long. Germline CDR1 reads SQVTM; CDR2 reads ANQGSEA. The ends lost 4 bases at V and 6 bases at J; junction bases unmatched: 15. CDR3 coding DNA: TGCAGCGTTGTGGTCCCCTGGGCACAGGGGGCGGATGGCTACACCTTC. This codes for CSVVVPWAQGADGYTF. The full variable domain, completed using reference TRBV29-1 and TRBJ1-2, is SAVISQKPSRDICQRGTSLTIQCQVDSQVTMMFWYRQQPGQSLTLIATANQGSEATYESGFVIDKFPISRPNLTFSTLTVSNMSPEDSSIYLCSVVVPWAQGADGYTFGSGTRLTVV.